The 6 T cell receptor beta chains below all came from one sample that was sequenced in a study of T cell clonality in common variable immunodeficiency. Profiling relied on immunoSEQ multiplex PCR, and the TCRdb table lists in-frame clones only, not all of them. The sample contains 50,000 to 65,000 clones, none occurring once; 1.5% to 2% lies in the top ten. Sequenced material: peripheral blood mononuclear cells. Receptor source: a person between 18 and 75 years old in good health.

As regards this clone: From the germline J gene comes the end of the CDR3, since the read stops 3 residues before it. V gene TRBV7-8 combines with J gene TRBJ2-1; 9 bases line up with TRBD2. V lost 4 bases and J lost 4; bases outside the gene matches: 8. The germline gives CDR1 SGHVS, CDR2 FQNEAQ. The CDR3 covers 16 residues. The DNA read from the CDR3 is TGTGCCAGCAGCTCCAGAGCGGGGGGCCTATACAATGAG. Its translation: CASSSRAGGLYNE. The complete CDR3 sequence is CASSSRAGGLYNEQFF. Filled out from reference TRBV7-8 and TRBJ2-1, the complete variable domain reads GAGVSQSPRYKVAKRGQDVALRCDPISGHVSLFWYQQALGQGPEFLTYFQNEAQLDKSGLPSDRFFAERPEGSVSTLKIQRTQQEDSAVYLCASSSRAGGLYNEQFFGPGTRLTVL.

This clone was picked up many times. Partial CDR3 DNA: TGCGCCAGCACCGAAGCTCCAGGGAGCTCCTACGAG. Translating gives CASTEAPGSSYE. The entire CDR3 is CASTEAPGSSYEQYF. The chain joins TRBV5-1 to TRBJ2-7; D is perhaps TRBD1 or TRBD2 (5 bases each). The CDR3 end is not reached by the read, which stops 3 residues before it; the germline J gene fills it in. With 6 bases removed from V and 0 bases from J, the gap between germline ends came to 16 bases. CDR1 and CDR2 (germline): SGHRS, YFSETQ. The length of the CDR3 is 15 residues. Combining the CDR3 with reference TRBV5-1 and TRBJ2-7 gives the whole variable domain KAGVTQTPRYLIKTRGQQVTLSCSPISGHRSVSWYQQTPGQGLQFLFEYFSETQRNKGNFPGRFSGRQFSNSRSEMNVSTLELGDSALYLCASTEAPGSSYEQYFGPGTRLTVT.

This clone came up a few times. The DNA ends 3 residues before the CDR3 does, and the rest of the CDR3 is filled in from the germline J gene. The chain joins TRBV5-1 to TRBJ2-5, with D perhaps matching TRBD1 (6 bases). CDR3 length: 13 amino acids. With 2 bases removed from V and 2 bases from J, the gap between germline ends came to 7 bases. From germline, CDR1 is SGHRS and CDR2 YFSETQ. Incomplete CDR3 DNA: TGCGCCAGCAGCTTACAGGGACAAGAGACC. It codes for CASSLQGQET. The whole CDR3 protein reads CASSLQGQETQYF.

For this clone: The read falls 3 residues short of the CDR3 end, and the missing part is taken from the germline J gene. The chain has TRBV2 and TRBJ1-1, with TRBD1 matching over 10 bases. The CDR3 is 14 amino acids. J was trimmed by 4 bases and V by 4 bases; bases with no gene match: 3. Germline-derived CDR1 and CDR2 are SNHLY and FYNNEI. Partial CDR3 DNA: TGTGCCAGCAGTGCGGACAGGGGGGGCACTGAA. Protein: CASSADRGGTE. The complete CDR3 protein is CASSADRGGTEAFF.

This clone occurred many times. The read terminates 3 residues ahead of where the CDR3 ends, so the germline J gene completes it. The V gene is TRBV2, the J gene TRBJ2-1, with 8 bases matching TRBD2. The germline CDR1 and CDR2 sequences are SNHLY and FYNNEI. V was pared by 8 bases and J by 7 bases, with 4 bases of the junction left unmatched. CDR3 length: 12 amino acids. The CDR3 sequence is CASVLAVNEQFF. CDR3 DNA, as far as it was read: TGTGCCAGCGTACTAGCGGTTAATGAG.

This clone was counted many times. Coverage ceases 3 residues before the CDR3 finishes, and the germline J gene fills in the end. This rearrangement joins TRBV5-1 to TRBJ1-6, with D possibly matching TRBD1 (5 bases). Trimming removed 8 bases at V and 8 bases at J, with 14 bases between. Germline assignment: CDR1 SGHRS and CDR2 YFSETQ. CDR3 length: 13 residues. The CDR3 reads CASRQLGDSPLHF. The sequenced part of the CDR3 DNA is TGCGCCAGTAGACAGTTAGGGGATTCACCC.